A single sample is the source of the 18 T cell receptor beta chains below, sequenced in a study of CD8+CD57+ T cells in acquired aplastic anemia. Patients who underwent sequencing had shown CD8+CD57+ cell expansion by flow cytometry. TCR beta VDJ and CDR3 profiles were obtained from a genomic DNA template. TCRdb redid the calling of the reads with MiXCR, one entry per CDR3 protein. The sample holds 160,000 or so distinct CDR3 sequences, around 48% seen once. The sample taken for sequencing was sorted CD4+, CD8+, or CD8+CD57+ T cells (not recorded which) from PBMCs. The receptors were gathered from a human donor with aplastic anemia.

This sequence joins TRBV6-5 and TRBJ1-6; TRBD1 might be the D (5 bases). The CDR3 extends over 15 amino acids. Germline values: CDR1 MNHEY, CDR2 SVGAGI. V shed 2 bases and J shed 8 bases, with 13 bases lying between them. In nucleotides, the CDR3 is TGTGCCAGCAGTTACGACCCCAGAGGGGATTCACCCCTCCACTTT. Its protein product is CASSYDPRGDSPLHF.

The rearrangement joins TRBV6-1 to TRBJ1-5; D unresolved. The CDR3 has 14 amino acids. Trimming cost V 3 bases and J 6 bases, with 12 bases left between them. CDR1 and CDR2 from the germline V gene are MNHNS and SASEGT. The CDR3 DNA is TGTGCCAGCAGTGACGTCAATCTAATTCAGCCCCAGCATTTT. This sequence encodes CASSDVNLIQPQHF.

This clonotype was counted many times. This chain joins TRBV12-3 or TRBV12-4 and TRBJ2-3, with unresolved D. V lost 3 bases to trimming and J lost 6 bases, with 10 bases between them. The CDR3 runs to 13 residues. The chain's CDR3 is CASSLSVLDTQYF. The CDR3 bases are TGTGCCAGCAGTTTGAGCGTCCTGGATACGCAGTATTTT.

This clonotype was found many times. The V call is TRBV7-2, the J call TRBJ1-5; D gene uncertain. Germline V gives CDR1 SGHTA, CDR2 FQGNSA. V lost 6 bases and J lost 3, with 6 bases in between. The CDR3 consists of 12 residues. CDR3 sequence (DNA): TGTGCCAGCAGTCCGCCCAATCAGCCCCAGCATTTT. This gives the protein CASSPPNQPQHF.

This clonotype was counted ten times or more. The chain's CDR3 is CASSPGTDYQPQHF. As DNA, the CDR3 is TGTGCCAGCAGCCCCGGGACAGATTATCAGCCCCAGCATTTT. J is TRBJ1-5 and V is TRBV9, with 7 bases that match TRBD1. Germline V gene sequence: CDR1 SGDLS, CDR2 YYNGEE. Germline trimming cut 4 bases from V and 5 bases from J; bases unmatched to any gene: 6. The CDR3 has 14 amino acids. The full variable domain, with the rest looked up from reference TRBV9 and TRBJ1-5, is DSGVTQTPKHLITATGQRVTLRCSPRSGDLSVYWYQQSLDQGLQFLIQYYNGEERAKGNILERFSAQQFPDLHSELNLSSLELGDSALYFCASSPGTDYQPQHFGDGTRLSIL.

With respect to this clonotype: This may be a read error, as it is one base from a much larger clone. The genes are TRBV5-1 and TRBJ2-1, with D uncertain. This CDR3 spans 12 amino acids. Germline V lookup: CDR1 SGHRS, CDR2 YFSETQ. The CDR3 region is CASSFTYNGQFF. The CDR3 region has the DNA TGCGCCAGCAGCTTCACCTACAATGGGCAGTTCTTC.

J is TRBJ1-1 and V is TRBV2; D is unclear. Germline V gene data show CDR1 as SNHLY and CDR2 as FYNNEI. This CDR3 is built from 14 residues. The V end was cut by 6 bases, the J end by 6 bases, with 17 bases between. CDR3 residues: CASRVGVQYPEAFF. CDR3 DNA sequence: TGTGCCAGCAGGGTAGGAGTCCAGTATCCTGAAGCTTTCTTT.

This clonotype has a count of ten or more. The chain joins TRBV12-3 or TRBV12-4 to TRBJ2-7, with a possible D match to TRBD2 (6 bases). The ends were cut back, 0 bases at V and 2 bases at J, with 11 bases in the middle. CDR3 length: 15 residues. The CDR3 loop is CASSLAGGGAYEQYF. The CDR3 DNA follows: TGTGCCAGCAGTTTAGCTGGCGGAGGGGCCTACGAGCAGTACTTC.

This clonotype came up many times. The rearrangement joins TRBV29-1 to TRBJ1-1, with 10 bases lining up with TRBD1. Germline loops: CDR1 SQVTM, CDR2 ANQGSEA. This CDR3 region has 13 residues. V shed 3 bases, J shed 4 bases, and the junction held 2 bases outside the gene matches. CDR3: CSVEGQGSTEAFF. The CDR3, as DNA: TGCAGCGTTGAGGGACAGGGGAGCACTGAAGCTTTCTTT. Full variable domain (rest looked up from reference TRBV29-1 and TRBJ1-1): SAVISQKPSRDICQRGTSLTIQCQVDSQVTMMFWYRQQPGQSLTLIATANQGSEATYESGFVIDKFPISRPNLTFSTLTVSNMSPEDSSIYLCSVEGQGSTEAFFGQGTRLTVV.

The chain joins TRBV5-1 to TRBJ2-3, with D perhaps matching TRBD2 (6 bases). V gave up 2 bases and J gave up 6 bases, with 10 bases separating them. Germline V lookup: CDR1 SGHRS, CDR2 YFSETQ. CDR3 length equals 13 residues. CDR3 DNA: TGCGCCAGCAGCTTCCTGAGCGGGGATACGCAGTATTTT. The encoded protein is CASSFLSGDTQYF.

This clonotype was observed many times. CDR3: CASSFDTRYNEQFF. Written as DNA, the CDR3 is TGTGCCAGCAGCTTTGATACCCGGTACAATGAGCAGTTCTTC. The chain employs TRBV5-6 and TRBJ2-1; no clear D gene. V lost 2 bases and J lost 4, with 10 bases in between. Germline values: CDR1 SGHDT, CDR2 YYEEEE. CDR3 length equals 14 residues.

This clonotype was picked up many times. The chain recombines TRBV9 with TRBJ2-6; D gene unclear. The germline V gene has CDR1 SGDLS and CDR2 YYNGEE. The CDR3 contains 15 residues. The germline V and J ends were trimmed by 5 bases and 1 base, with 10 bases remaining between them. The CDR3 coding sequence is TGTGCCAGCAGTGTTTGGTCGTCTGGGGCCAACGTCCTGACTTTC. Residues: CASSVWSSGANVLTF. Looking up the rest from reference TRBV9 and TRBJ2-6 gives the full variable domain: DSGVTQTPKHLITATGQRVTLRCSPRSGDLSVYWYQQSLDQGLQFLIQYYNGEERAKGNILERFSAQQFPDLHSELNLSSLELGDSALYFCASSVWSSGANVLTFGAGSRLTVL.

On this clonotype: A much larger clone lies a single base off, so this may be a read error. It is likely a read error, because the conserved phenylalanine at the end of the CDR3 is missing. The rearrangement uses TRBV11-1 and TRBJ2-1; 11 bases are shared with TRBD1. V gave up 2 bases and J gave up 9 bases; unmatched junction bases: 3. Germline V lookup: CDR1 SGHAT, CDR2 FQDESV (reference sequence). CDR3 length: 14 amino acids. CDR3 bases: TGTGCCAGCAGCTTAATGGGACAGGGGGTTGAGCAGTTCCTC. Protein product: CASSLMGQGVEQFL.

CDR3 DNA: TGTGCCAGTAGTACAACACGACAGGGTGGGAATTCACCCCTCCACTTT. Protein product: CASSTTRQGGNSPLHF. V usage is TRBV19 and J usage is TRBJ1-6; 7 nucleotides align to TRBD1. This CDR3 spans 16 amino acids. The germline V gene has CDR1 LNHDA and CDR2 SQIVND (reference sequence). V dropped 4 bases and J dropped 7; count of bases not matched to a gene: 10.

The gene calls are TRBV29-1 and TRBJ1-2; 7 bases agree with TRBD1. V shed 3 bases and J 4 bases; nucleotides not matched to a gene: 14. Germline lookup yields CDR1 SQVTM and CDR2 ANQGSEA. CDR3 length: 16 amino acids. Here the CDR3 DNA reads TGCAGCGTTGATGTAGGGGGCGGCGGCTCAGGCTATGGCTACACCTTC. Its translation: CSVDVGGGGSGYGYTF.

V usage is TRBV19 and J usage is TRBJ1-5; a possible D gene is TRBD1 (5 bases). The V gene's germline CDR1 is LNHDA and CDR2 SQIVND (reference sequence). Trimming took 9 bases from V and 4 from J, leaving 16 bases between them. CDR3 length: 14 amino acids. CDR3 protein: CASLPIGENQPQHF. In DNA form, the CDR3 reads TGTGCCAGCCTACCGATAGGGGAGAATCAGCCCCAGCATTTT.

The chain combines TRBV2 with TRBJ1-1, with unresolved D. Germline loops: CDR1 SNHLY, CDR2 FYNNEI. V lost 7 bases and J lost 1, with 10 bases in between. The CDR3 length is 13 residues. The DNA for the CDR3 is TGTGCCAGCACACACTTTACGAACACTGAAGCTTTCTTT. Its protein is CASTHFTNTEAFF.

The chain recombines TRBV25-1 with TRBJ2-1; 10 bases match TRBD2. Germline V lookup: CDR1 MGHDK, CDR2 SYGVNS. V gave up 6 bases and J gave up 5 bases; unmatched junction bases: 7. The CDR3 consists of 15 residues. The CDR3 sequence: CASSHSGRINNEQFF. In DNA, the CDR3 is TGTGCCAGCAGCCATAGCGGGAGGATCAACAATGAGCAGTTCTTC.